The clone carrying this TCR beta chain was counted ten times or more. TCRbeta library preparation incorporated unique molecular identifiers. TCRdb re-derived calls from the PCR reads in MiXCR, one entry per CDR3 protein. The sample contains 150,000 to 200,000 distinct CDR3 sequences, about 6.3% of which appear only once. This sample stems from a study of T-cell reconstitution after alpha-beta-depleted transplantation in children. The ends lost 8 bases at V and 4 bases at J; junction bases unmatched: 8. The CDR3 totals 14 residues. Germline V CDR1 and CDR2: LNHNV, YYDKDF (reference sequence). Here the sequenced sample was PBMCs from the stem cell graft donor, taken from the stem cell graft. The chain recombines TRBV15 with TRBJ2-5; the match to TRBD1 covers 9 bases. The TCR sequence derives from a human donor who donated a stem cell graft to a child with Wiskott-Aldrich syndrome. CDR3 sequence reads: CATLDRGGGETQYF. The CDR3, as DNA: TGTGCCACCCTGGACAGGGGAGGAGGAGAGACCCAGTACTTC.